Sequencing of this T cell receptor (beta chain) was carried out in a study of T cells in Graves' hyperthyroidism and ophthalmopathy. Findings and limits, study-wide: Blood also held most thyroid clonotypes expanded beyond 0.001.

There were TCR beta CDR3 regions amplified from RNA transcripts. The TCR CDR3 was amplified in a first-round RT-PCR using the HTBI primer set. MiXCR, applied by TCRdb to the multiplex PCR reads, yields one record per CDR3 protein. The sample lists 350,000 or so distinct CDR3 sequences, 15% to 20% seen once, with 45% to 55% in the top ten. The CDR3 totals 15 residues. Germline V CDR1 and CDR2: SGHDT, YYEEEE. V was cut by 0 bases and J by 7 bases, with 14 bases left in between. To note about this clonotype: Its specificity is not known.

Sequencing used blood. The receptor comes from a woman between 50 and 59 years old with Graves' hyperthyroidism. The chain employs TRBV5-6 and TRBJ2-1; perhaps TRBD2 as D (7 bases). The CDR3 DNA follows: TGTGCCAGCAGCTTGGAGTGGGGGGGCCGGAATGAGCAGTTCTTC. Translated: CASSLEWGGRNEQFF.